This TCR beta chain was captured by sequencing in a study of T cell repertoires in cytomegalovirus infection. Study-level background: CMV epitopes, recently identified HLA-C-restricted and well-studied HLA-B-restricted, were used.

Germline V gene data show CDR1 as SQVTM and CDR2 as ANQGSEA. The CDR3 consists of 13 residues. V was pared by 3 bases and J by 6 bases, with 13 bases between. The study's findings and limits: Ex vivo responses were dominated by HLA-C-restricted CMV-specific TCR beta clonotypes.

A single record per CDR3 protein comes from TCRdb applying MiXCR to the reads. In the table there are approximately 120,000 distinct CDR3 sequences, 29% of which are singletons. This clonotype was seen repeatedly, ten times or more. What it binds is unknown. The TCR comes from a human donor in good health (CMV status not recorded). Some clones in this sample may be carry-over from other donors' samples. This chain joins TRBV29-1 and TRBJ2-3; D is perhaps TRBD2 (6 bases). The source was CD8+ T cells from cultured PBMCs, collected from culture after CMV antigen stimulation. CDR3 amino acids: CSVDEGLRDTQYF. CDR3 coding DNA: TGCAGCGTTGATGAGGGACTCCGGGATACGCAGTATTTT.